These 23 T cell receptor beta chains came from one sample sequenced in a study of CD8+ T cells in alopecia areata (dated by TCRdb to about 2018). Receptor amplification or capture employed the immunoSEQ multiplex PCR assay. For TCR sequencing, RNA was extracted from every sample and reverse transcribed into cDNA to serve as template. The source is immuneACCESS, and TCRdb retained only in-frame sequences with V and J called. Part of the clones is not carried over; for the studies checked, unresolved V genes explain less than half of this, and the remainder is unexplained. This sample comprises 140,000 or so clones, 62% of them detected only once. The top ten constitute 36% of the sample. What was sequenced was CD8+ T cells sorted from blood. Receptor source: a human donor in good health.

The J gene is TRBJ2-1, the V gene TRBV29-1; D unresolved. The CDR3 totals 10 residues. Germline lookup yields CDR1 SQVTM and CDR2 ANQGSEA. V lost 4 bases to trimming and J lost 8 bases, with 6 bases between them. The CDR3 region has the DNA TGCAGCGTTGTTGGCTATGAGCAGTTCTTC. Its protein product is CSVVGYEQFF.

With respect to this clone: Relative to the germline gene, one junction end is altered; a read error may explain this. The chain couples TRBV15 to TRBJ2-3; D possibly matches TRBD1 or TRBD2 (5 bases each). The CDR3 consists of 13 residues. Germline CDR1 reads LNHNV; CDR2 reads YYDKDF (reference sequence). DNA for the CDR3: TGTGCCACCAGGAGAGGGGACGGGGATACGCAGTATTTT. Protein: CATRRGDGDTQYF. Variable domain in full (rest from reference TRBV15 and TRBJ2-3): DAMVIQNPRYQVTQFGKPVTLSCSQTLNHNVMYWYQQKSSQAPKLLFHYYDKDFNNEADTPDNFQSRRPNTSFCFLDIRSPGLGDTAMYLCATRRGDGDTQYFGPGTRLTVL.

The CDR3 loop is CASRPTETDHTEAFF. CDR3 coding DNA: TGTGCCAGCAGGCCAACCGAGACAGATCACACTGAAGCTTTCTTT. V and J are TRBV9 and TRBJ1-1, with a possible D match to TRBD1 (5 bases). Trimming took off 5 bases at V and 3 bases at J, with 17 bases between the two ends. Germline assignment: CDR1 SGDLS and CDR2 YYNGEE. The CDR3 is 15 amino acids.

The chain couples TRBV25-1 to TRBJ1-4; D is uncertain. This CDR3 contains 15 residues. Trimming shortened V by 3 bases and J by 5 bases, and 13 bases separated the two germline ends. Germline CDR1 MGHDK, CDR2 SYGVNS. CDR3 region: CASSDSPAVNEKLFF. The CDR3 DNA follows: TGTGCCAGCAGTGATTCACCGGCAGTGAATGAAAAACTGTTTTTT.

This chain uses TRBV29-1 with TRBJ2-3; 7 nucleotides agree with TRBD2. The germline CDR1 and CDR2 sequences are SQVTM and ANQGSEA. J gave up 6 bases and V 6 bases, and 15 bases lay outside the gene matches. This CDR3 region has 15 residues. CDR3 nucleotides: TGCAGCGTCACAACGGTCGGACTAGGGATCGATACGCAGTATTTT. This codes for CSVTTVGLGIDTQYF.

This clone was detected only once. The V gene is TRBV29-1, the J gene TRBJ2-7; D ambiguous. Per germline, CDR1 SQVTM and CDR2 ANQGSEA. This CDR3 has 12 residues. The V gene lost 2 bases and the J gene lost 5 bases, with 10 bases spanning the gap. The CDR3 loop reads CSVEQVANEQYF. The DNA of the CDR3 is TGCAGCGTTGAACAGGTCGCGAACGAGCAGTACTTC.

The rearrangement uses TRBV5-1 and TRBJ2-5, with a possible D match to TRBD2 (7 bases). The CDR3 is made up of 15 amino acids. Germline values: CDR1 SGHRS, CDR2 YFSETQ. V dropped 5 bases and J dropped 1 base, with 15 bases sitting between them. The CDR3 loop reads CASRRGGGLQETQYF. DNA of the CDR3: TGCGCCAGCAGAAGGGGGGGAGGCCTCCAAGAGACCCAGTACTTC.

The chain carries TRBV7-9 and TRBJ1-2, with D tentatively TRBD1 (5 bases). V was trimmed by 5 bases and J by 6 bases, leaving 25 bases between them. The V gene's germline CDR1 is SEHNR and CDR2 FQNEAQ (reference sequence). This CDR3 has 17 residues. CDR3 sequence (DNA): TGTGCCAGCAGCCCCCTCGGGACTATACCCGGGGTGGATGGCTACACCTTC. Translating gives CASSPLGTIPGVDGYTF.

This clone was picked up a small number of times. The sample has other DNA sequences that encode this CDR3 too. The chain carries TRBV29-1 and TRBJ1-2; possible D gene TRBD1, 5 bases. CDR1 and CDR2 (germline): SQVTM, ANQGSEA. CDR3 length: 11 amino acids. V was pared by 1 base and J by 8 bases, with 8 bases between. CDR3 amino acids: CSVEGRDGYTF. The CDR3 region has the DNA TGCAGCGTTGAAGGTCGGGACGGCTACACCTTC.

The chain uses TRBV27 and TRBJ1-2; the D gene is possibly TRBD1 (6 bases). Trimming left V 4 bases short and J 4 bases short, with 16 bases between. The germline V gene encodes CDR1 MNHEY and CDR2 SMNVEV (reference sequence). This CDR3 is built from 15 residues. CDR3 protein: CASSSSQGSVYGYTF. The CDR3 DNA reads as TGTGCCAGCAGTTCCTCTCAGGGGTCGGTCTATGGCTACACCTTC.

This chain uses TRBV2 with TRBJ2-7, with 8 nucleotides matching TRBD2. This CDR3 is 14 amino acids long. Germline V gene sequence: CDR1 SNHLY, CDR2 FYNNEI. V was pared by 1 base and J by 6 bases, with 5 bases of the junction left unmatched. The CDR3 DNA sequence: TGTGCCAGCAGTGAAGAGGGACTAGTCTGCGAGCAGTACTTC. Translated: CASSEEGLVCEQYF. The full variable domain, rest sourced from reference TRBV2 and TRBJ2-7, is EPEVTQTPSHQVTQMGQEVILRCVPISNHLYFYWYRQILGQKVEFLVSFYNNEISEKSEIFDDQFSVERPDGSNFTLKIRSTKLEDSAMYFCASSEEGLVCEQYFGPGTRLTVT.

The J gene is TRBJ2-3, the V gene TRBV5-1, with no clear D. The germline V gene has CDR1 SGHRS and CDR2 YFSETQ. Trimming removed 2 bases at V and 4 bases at J, with 8 bases between. The CDR3 is 13 amino acids. This CDR3 reads CASSFDLSDTQYF. CDR3 DNA sequence: TGCGCCAGCAGCTTTGATCTATCAGATACGCAGTATTTT.

The chain combines TRBV6-6 with TRBJ2-5, with TRBD2 matching over 10 bases. Germline trimming cut 4 bases from V and 4 bases from J; bases unmatched to any gene: 9. The germline CDR1 and CDR2 sequences are MNHNY and SVGAGI (reference sequence). CDR3 length equals 16 residues. In DNA, the CDR3 is TGTGCCAGCAGTTGGGCCTCACGACTAGCGGGAGAGACCCAGTACTTC. Translated, it gives CASSWASRLAGETQYF.

The rearrangement joins TRBV27 to TRBJ1-5, with D uncertain. Trimming removed 6 bases from V and 7 bases from J, with 13 bases in between. CDR1 and CDR2 from the germline V gene are MNHEY and SMNVEV (reference sequence). The CDR3 has 13 amino acids. The CDR3 loop is CASSIIVGQPQHF. The CDR3 DNA reads TGTGCCAGCAGCATAATAGTAGGGCAGCCCCAGCATTTT.

The rearrangement links TRBV15 to TRBJ1-5; 11 bases fit TRBD1. V shed 2 bases, J shed 1 base, and the junction held 10 bases outside the gene matches. The CDR3 covers 19 residues. Looked up from germline, CDR1 is LNHNV and CDR2 is YYDKDF (reference sequence). CDR3 bases: TGTGCCACCAGCAGACCCCCCGGGACAGGGGGTGGGAGCAATCAGCCCCAGCATTTT. This gives the protein CATSRPPGTGGGSNQPQHF.

This clone appeared once. This CDR3 is CASSQMGLAGVYEQYF. DNA of the CDR3: TGTGCCAGCAGCCAAATGGGACTAGCGGGAGTTTACGAGCAGTACTTC. This chain links TRBV14 with TRBJ2-7, with 14 bases matching TRBD2. Germline CDR1 SGHDN, CDR2 FVKESK. The ends lost 2 bases at V and 4 bases at J; junction bases unmatched: 4. CDR3 length: 16 amino acids. Based on the CDR3 plus reference TRBV14 and TRBJ2-7, the full variable domain is EAGVTQFPSHSVIEKGQTVTLRCDPISGHDNLYWYRRVMGKEIKFLLHFVKESKQDESGMPNNRFLAERTGGTYSTLKVQPAELEDSGVYFCASSQMGLAGVYEQYFGPGTRLTVT.

The chain uses TRBV5-1 and TRBJ1-5; 9 bases map to TRBD1. The V gene end was trimmed by 4 bases and the J gene end by 2 bases; junction bases not matched to a gene: 4. The CDR3 is made up of 15 amino acids. The germline V gene encodes CDR1 SGHRS and CDR2 YFSETQ. The CDR3 loop is CASSTGQGGNQPQHF. In nucleotides, the CDR3 is TGCGCCAGCAGCACGGGACAGGGAGGCAATCAGCCCCAGCATTTT.

The chain employs TRBV7-9 and TRBJ2-1; TRBD2 agrees at 8 bases. CDR1 SEHNR and CDR2 FQNEAQ come from the germline V gene (reference sequence). There are 16 residues in the CDR3. J gave up 0 bases and V 5 bases, and 6 bases lay outside the gene matches. The CDR3 is CASSPGREDSYNEQFF. CDR3 in DNA: TGTGCCAGCAGCCCCGGGCGGGAGGACTCCTACAATGAGCAGTTCTTC.

The chain employs TRBV5-1 and TRBJ1-1, with TRBD1 identical over 10 bases. Trimming removed 3 bases from V and 0 bases from J; junction bases left unmatched: 5. CDR3 length equals 16 residues. The V gene's germline CDR1 is SGHRS and CDR2 YFSETQ. DNA for the CDR3: TGCGCCAGCAGCTCACCGGGACAGGGGATGAACACTGAAGCTTTCTTT. This sequence encodes CASSSPGQGMNTEAFF.

The chain employs TRBV7-2 and TRBJ2-1, with TRBD2 matching over 8 bases. V was clipped by 4 bases and J by 6 bases; unmatched bases: 5. In germline, CDR1 is SGHTA, CDR2 FQGNSA. The CDR3 is 14 residues long. CDR3 sequence (DNA): TGTGCCAGCAGCTACCCAACTAGCGGCAATGAGCAGTTCTTC. It is translated as CASSYPTSGNEQFF.

This clone was seen only once. This sequence joins TRBV15 and TRBJ2-3; 12 bases match TRBD2. J gave up 1 base and V 2 bases, and 10 bases lay outside the gene matches. The CDR3 is made up of 19 amino acids. From germline, CDR1 is LNHNV and CDR2 YYDKDF (reference sequence). CDR3 loop: CATSRTASGRAFGTDTQYF. Here the CDR3 DNA reads TGTGCCACCAGCAGAACAGCTAGCGGGAGGGCCTTCGGCACAGATACGCAGTATTTT.

The V gene is TRBV13, the J gene TRBJ2-7; the D gene is possibly TRBD2 (5 bases). In germline, CDR1 is PRHDT, CDR2 FYEKMQ (reference sequence). The CDR3 contains 12 residues. Trimming took off 6 bases at V and 6 bases at J, with 12 bases between the two ends. The CDR3 DNA follows: TGTGCCAGCAGGCAGCAGGCGGGCGAGCAGTACTTC. Protein sequence: CASRQQAGEQYF.

The gene calls are TRBV7-2 and TRBJ2-7; D is ambiguous. Germline CDR1 is SGHTA and CDR2 is FQGNSA. This CDR3 contains 11 residues. Deletions cut 4 bases from V and 3 bases from J, with 4 bases between. Written as DNA, the CDR3 is TGTGCCAGCAGCTCAATCTACGAGCAGTACTTC. It is translated as CASSSIYEQYF.